The following is a T cell receptor (beta chain) sequence with its context. Its antigen is undetermined. The data stem from a study of response to subunit inactivated influenza vaccine. Findings of the study overall: Every seasonal influenza vaccination brings in few new T cells, the authors suggested.

TCRdb used MiXCR to reprocess the RT-PCR reads, holding one entry per CDR3 protein. The table has 250,000 to 350,000 distinct CDR3 sequences, roughly 22% seen once; the top ten hold about 9.3%. The sample was PBMCs from blood, taken about 20 months after vaccination. The receptor's source is a man aged 50-75 years who received an inactivated influenza vaccine.

CDR3 loop: CASSWTSGANVLTF. DNA of the CDR3: TGTGCCAGCAGTTGGACCTCTGGGGCCAACGTCCTGACTTTC. The chain is built from TRBV28 and TRBJ2-6; D unclear. The V and J ends lost 4 bases and 0 bases respectively, with 4 bases between them. CDR3 size: 14 residues. Germline CDR1 reads MDHEN; CDR2 reads SYDVKM. The full variable domain, completed using reference TRBV28 and TRBJ2-6, is DVKVTQSSRYLVKRTGEKVFLECVQDMDHENMFWYRQDPGLGLRLIYFSYDVKMKEKGDIPEGYSVSREKKERFSLILESASTNQTSMYLCASSWTSGANVLTFGAGSRLTVL.